The 23 T cell receptor beta chains below all came from one sample that was sequenced in a study of PD-L1 blockade in urothelial cancer. The time point here: pretreatment peripheral blood. Generated by immunoSEQ multiplex PCR, the TCRdb table keeps only in-frame clones and is missing some. The sample consists of roughly 77,000 clones, roughly 84% of them appearing once. The source was PBMCs, collected around atezolizumab (anti-PD-L1) treatment. These receptors originate from a woman in her 70s with urothelial cancer.

V usage is TRBV27 and J usage is TRBJ1-1; perhaps TRBD1 as D (6 bases). Germline CDR1 reads MNHEY; CDR2 reads SMNVEV (reference sequence). The germline V and J ends were trimmed by 7 bases and 4 bases, with 13 bases remaining between them. The CDR3 is made up of 13 amino acids. CDR3 sequence: CASNTRGGTEAFF. The CDR3 DNA follows: TGTGCCAGCAATACGAGAGGGGGCACTGAAGCTTTCTTT.

The genes are TRBV6-1 and TRBJ1-5, with TRBD1 identical over 7 bases. Germline assignment: CDR1 MNHNS and CDR2 SASEGT. The CDR3 contains 15 residues. Trimming at V came to 9 bases and at J to 5 bases, leaving 13 bases not matched to a gene. The CDR3 DNA sequence: TGTGCCAGTCACAGGGGATACACGCTGGATCAGCCCCAGCATTTT. Translating gives CASHRGYTLDQPQHF.

The rearrangement uses TRBV9 and TRBJ2-1, with D tentatively TRBD1 (6 bases). Germline V gene lookup returns CDR1 SGDLS and CDR2 YYNGEE. This CDR3 has 16 residues. Deletions cut 0 bases from V and 4 bases from J, with 14 bases between. In DNA form, the CDR3 reads TGTGCCAGCAGCGTAGGAACAGGGACAAGATACAATGAGCAGTTCTTC. Its translation: CASSVGTGTRYNEQFF. Full variable domain (remainder filled in from reference TRBV9 and TRBJ2-1): DSGVTQTPKHLITATGQRVTLRCSPRSGDLSVYWYQQSLDQGLQFLIQYYNGEERAKGNILERFSAQQFPDLHSELNLSSLELGDSALYFCASSVGTGTRYNEQFFGPGTRLTVL.

The chain has TRBV29-1 and TRBJ2-5; TRBD1 matches 7 bases. V lost 6 bases to trimming and J lost 1 base; unmatched junction nucleotides: 2. CDR1 and CDR2 (germline): SQVTM, ANQGSEA. The CDR3 has 12 amino acids. CDR3 amino acids: CSVGTVQETQYF. DNA of the CDR3: TGCAGCGTGGGGACAGTCCAAGAGACCCAGTACTTC. Supplemented by reference TRBV29-1 and TRBJ2-5, the full variable domain reads SAVISQKPSRDICQRGTSLTIQCQVDSQVTMMFWYRQQPGQSLTLIATANQGSEATYESGFVIDKFPISRPNLTFSTLTVSNMSPEDSSIYLCSVGTVQETQYFGPGTRLLVL.

The chain employs TRBV7-2 and TRBJ2-7; the D is unclear. The CDR3 loop spans 14 amino acids. Germline CDR1 is SGHTA and CDR2 is FQGNSA. With 2 bases removed from V and 2 bases from J, the gap between germline ends came to 10 bases. This CDR3 is CASSLQYPTYEQYF. The CDR3 nucleotides are TGTGCCAGCAGCTTACAGTATCCGACCTACGAGCAGTACTTC.

The genes are TRBV5-1 and TRBJ1-1, with a tentative D call TRBD1 (6 bases). The V gene lost 2 bases and the J gene lost 2 bases, with 10 bases spanning the gap. In germline, CDR1 is SGHRS, CDR2 YFSETQ. CDR3 length: 14 residues. The CDR3 here is CASSFGQLNTEAFF. The CDR3 DNA reads as TGCGCCAGCAGCTTTGGACAGCTAAACACTGAAGCTTTCTTT.

The chain combines TRBV9 with TRBJ2-7; D is possibly TRBD2 (6 bases). Germline assignment: CDR1 SGDLS and CDR2 YYNGEE. The CDR3 length is 14 residues. The V gene lost 3 bases and the J gene lost 3 bases, with 13 bases spanning the gap. CDR3 protein: CASSALQGGYEQYF. CDR3 nucleotide sequence: TGTGCCAGCAGCGCTCTCCAGGGAGGCTACGAGCAGTACTTC.

J is TRBJ2-3 and V is TRBV7-8, with TRBD1 as a possible D gene (6 bases). The CDR3 length is 14 residues. Germline lookup yields CDR1 SGHVS and CDR2 FQNEAQ. Trimming took 3 bases from V and 4 from J, leaving 11 bases between them. CDR3 loop: CASSFGGYADTQYF. The CDR3 DNA sequence: TGTGCCAGCAGCTTTGGGGGCTACGCAGATACGCAGTATTTT.

The chain joins TRBV4-2 to TRBJ1-1; possible D gene TRBD1, 5 bases. Per germline, CDR1 LGHNA and CDR2 YNFKEQ. V lost 0 bases and J 5 bases, leaving 10 bases between the germline ends. The CDR3 contains 14 residues. Here the CDR3 reads CASSQDRRGTEAFF. CDR3 bases: TGTGCCAGCAGCCAAGATAGAAGGGGAACTGAAGCTTTCTTT.

This clone was seen only a few times. The chain recombines TRBV6-5 with TRBJ1-6, with D hard to call. The length of the CDR3 is 14 residues. Germline CDR1 is MNHEY and CDR2 is SVGAGI. V lost 7 bases and J lost 0, with 7 bases in between. The CDR3 reads CASKLSSYNSPLHF. DNA for the CDR3: TGTGCCAGCAAGTTGAGCTCCTATAATTCACCCCTCCACTTT.

CDR3 loop: CASSLGQGFRWGGYTF. CDR3 bases: TGTGCCAGCAGCTTAGGACAGGGGTTTAGATGGGGTGGCTACACCTTC. The chain links TRBV7-3 to TRBJ1-2, with TRBD1 matching 9 bases. J lost 7 bases, V lost 2 bases, and 11 bases had no gene match. The V gene's germline CDR1 is SGHTA and CDR2 FQGTGA. CDR3 length equals 16 residues.

The CDR3 loop reads CASSQGTYNEQFF. For the CDR3, the DNA is TGTGCCAGCAGTCAGGGGACCTACAATGAGCAGTTCTTC. The chain joins TRBV7-2 to TRBJ2-1; possible D gene TRBD1, 6 bases. The CDR3 has 13 amino acids. V gave up 6 bases and J gave up 2 bases, with 8 bases separating them. Germline-derived CDR1 and CDR2 are SGHTA and FQGNSA.

This chain joins TRBV5-6 and TRBJ1-2; TRBD1 is a possible D gene (5 bases). The V end was cut by 0 bases, the J end by 4 bases, with 13 bases between. Germline CDR1 reads SGHDT; CDR2 reads YYEEEE. The CDR3 is 15 residues long. The CDR3, as DNA: TGTGCCAGCAGCTTGGCAACAGGCCGCTCCTATGGCTACACCTTC. Its translation is CASSLATGRSYGYTF.

The chain has TRBV15 and TRBJ2-1; 9 bases align to TRBD2. Germline CDR1 reads LNHNV; CDR2 reads YYDKDF (reference sequence). CDR3 size: 15 residues. Trimming removed 6 bases from V and 7 bases from J; junction bases left unmatched: 10. CDR3 loop: CATRAGGPGGNEQFF. The CDR3 DNA sequence: TGTGCCACCAGGGCGGGAGGGCCGGGTGGTAATGAGCAGTTCTTC.

The chain employs TRBV6-5 and TRBJ2-1; the match to TRBD2 covers 14 bases. V lost 5 bases to trimming and J lost 10 bases; unmatched junction nucleotides: 7. The CDR3 totals 15 residues. Germline CDR1 is MNHEY and CDR2 is SVGAGI. The chain's CDR3 is CASSPTSGGAQEQFF. CDR3 DNA sequence: TGTGCCAGCAGTCCGACTAGCGGGGGGGCTCAGGAGCAGTTCTTC.

This chain connects TRBV19 to TRBJ2-5; no clear D gene. V was shortened by 1 base and J by 1 base, with 10 bases between the two germline ends. Germline V gene lookup returns CDR1 LNHDA and CDR2 SQIVND (reference sequence). The CDR3 consists of 15 residues. DNA of the CDR3: TGTGCCAGTAGTATAGTTCTTGAGAGCCAAGAGACCCAGTACTTC. This gives the protein CASSIVLESQETQYF.

The rearrangement joins TRBV7-2 to TRBJ2-7; TRBD2 is a possible D gene (6 bases). V was pared by 5 bases and J by 6 bases, with 17 bases between. This CDR3 contains 14 residues. CDR1 is SGHTA, CDR2 FQGNSA, per germline. CDR3 DNA: TGTGCCAGCAGCCCGGGACTCGAAGGGCTCGAGCAGTACTTC. It codes for CASSPGLEGLEQYF.

This sequence joins TRBV30 and TRBJ1-1; a weak D match, TRBD1 (5 bases). The CDR3 has 14 residues. Germline CDR1 reads GTSNPN; CDR2 reads SVGIG (reference sequence). V dropped 3 bases and J dropped 1 base, with 12 bases sitting between them. The CDR3 DNA reads TGTGCCTGGAGCGCCGTAGGGGCGAACACTGAAGCTTTCTTT. Translation: CAWSAVGANTEAFF.

The chain combines TRBV5-1 with TRBJ2-3, with TRBD1 matching 12 bases. Germline V gives CDR1 SGHRS, CDR2 YFSETQ. The CDR3 extends over 16 amino acids. With 4 bases clipped from V and 4 bases from J, the junction kept 7 bases outside the gene matches. The CDR3 is CASSGGQGASSDTQYF. In DNA, the CDR3 is TGCGCCAGCAGCGGGGGACAGGGGGCGTCCTCAGATACGCAGTATTTT.

J is TRBJ1-5 and V is TRBV9; D unclear. This CDR3 is 15 amino acids long. CDR1 SGDLS and CDR2 YYNGEE come from the germline V gene. The ends were cut back, 2 bases at V and 0 bases at J, with 9 bases in the middle. Written as DNA, the CDR3 is TGTGCCAGCAGCGTCTCGGTAAATAGCAATCAGCCCCAGCATTTT. This sequence encodes CASSVSVNSNQPQHF. Supplemented by reference TRBV9 and TRBJ1-5, the full variable domain reads DSGVTQTPKHLITATGQRVTLRCSPRSGDLSVYWYQQSLDQGLQFLIQYYNGEERAKGNILERFSAQQFPDLHSELNLSSLELGDSALYFCASSVSVNSNQPQHFGDGTRLSIL.

The rearrangement links TRBV7-9 to TRBJ2-5; 10 bases agree with TRBD2. Trimming cost V 4 bases and J 4 bases; bases outside gene matches: 12. The CDR3 has 17 residues. Germline CDR1 reads SEHNR; CDR2 reads FQNEAQ (reference sequence). The chain's CDR3 is CASSSYQSGGAGETQYF. The DNA of the CDR3 is TGTGCCAGCAGCTCCTATCAGAGCGGGGGGGCCGGAGAGACCCAGTACTTC.

This chain links TRBV5-1 with TRBJ2-3; no firm D call. Trimming shortened V by 3 bases and J by 0 bases, and 5 bases separated the two germline ends. Germline-derived CDR1 and CDR2 are SGHRS and YFSETQ. This CDR3 is 13 amino acids long. The CDR3 DNA is TGCGCCAGCAGCTCAGGAAGCACAGATACGCAGTATTTT. Its protein is CASSSGSTDTQYF.

The chain is built from TRBV5-6 and TRBJ1-1; D is unclear. V shed 4 bases and J shed 0 bases, with 16 bases lying between them. The CDR3 length is 16 residues. In germline, CDR1 is SGHDT, CDR2 YYEEEE. CDR3 coding DNA: TGTGCCAGCAGCCCTCTCCTCGACGCGGTGAACACTGAAGCTTTCTTT. It specifies CASSPLLDAVNTEAFF.